A single sample gave rise to the 21 T cell receptor beta chains below, sequenced in a study of T cells expressing NK-cell markers. Reanalyzing the 5' RACE reads, TCRdb keeps one entry per CDR3 protein, without DNA. This table lists 300,000 to 500,000 distinct CDR3 sequences. The source material was blood T cells: a sorted CD56 or NKG2C T cell subset, CD4+ or CD8+ T cells, or bulk PBMC T cells (not recorded which). The receptors originated from a woman in her 50s in good health.

The J gene is TRBJ2-1, the V gene TRBV18. Germline V gives CDR1 KGHSH, CDR2 LQKENI. There are 12 residues in the CDR3. This chain's CDR3 is CASSRSSNEQFF. The whole variable domain, filled in from reference TRBV18 and TRBJ2-1, reads NAGVMQNPRHLVRRRGQEARLRCSPMKGHSHVYWYRQLPEEGLKFMVYLQKENIIDESGMPKERFSAEFPKEGPSILRIQQVVRGDSAAYFCASSRSSNEQFFGPGTRLTVL.

The chain carries TRBV19 and TRBJ1-2. The CDR3 is made up of 12 amino acids. Germline CDR1 LNHDA, CDR2 SQIVND (reference sequence). The chain's CDR3 is CASTSKKDGYTF.

The chain uses TRBV7-8 and TRBJ1-1. The CDR3 is 14 amino acids. The V gene's germline CDR1 is SGHVS and CDR2 FQNEAQ. CDR3 region: CASSLAAGLAEAFF.

V and J are TRBV20-1 and TRBJ2-1; TCRdb picks TRBD2, but there is no DNA to check that call. The CDR3 has 12 amino acids. Germline CDR1 DFQATT, CDR2 SNEGSKA (reference sequence). The CDR3 sequence is CSASRGTDEQFF.

The CDR3 region is CASSLASSGANVLTF. The chain links TRBV5-6 to TRBJ2-6. Per the germline V gene, CDR1 is SGHDT and CDR2 is YYEEEE. CDR3 length equals 15 residues.

The V call is TRBV12-3 or TRBV12-4, the J call TRBJ2-3; TCRdb returns TRBD1, unconfirmable since there is no DNA. This CDR3 spans 16 amino acids. CDR3 residues: CASSLDALGGKDTQYF.

V gene TRBV4-2 combines with J gene TRBJ2-3; no DNA is available, so the TRBD2 call from TCRdb remains unchecked. From germline, CDR1 is LGHNA and CDR2 YNFKEQ. The CDR3 length is 18 residues. The CDR3 sequence: CASSRDLRGGSGTDTQYF.

The chain employs TRBV20-1 and TRBJ2-1; TCRdb indicates TRBD2, and absent DNA this call remains unverified. Germline lookup yields CDR1 DFQATT and CDR2 SNEGSKA (reference sequence). The CDR3 covers 18 residues. The CDR3 here is CSARQGLAGAGLMNEQFF.

The CDR3 region is CASSQDWRLLQETQYF. V and J are TRBV4-2 and TRBJ2-5. Germline V lookup: CDR1 LGHNA, CDR2 YNFKEQ. This CDR3 is built from 16 residues.

The CDR3: CASNKESSYEQYF. The chain is built from TRBV7-6 and TRBJ2-7. The CDR3 spans 13 residues. Per the germline V gene, CDR1 is SGHVS and CDR2 is FNYEAQ.

The chain couples TRBV2 to TRBJ2-1. CDR1 and CDR2 (germline): SNHLY, FYNNEI. CDR3 length equals 15 residues. CDR3 amino acids: CASSLAETSYNEQFF.

V is TRBV5-1 and J is TRBJ1-1; the TCRdb D gene call, TRBD1, has no DNA to confirm it. Germline V gene sequence: CDR1 SGHRS, CDR2 YFSETQ. The CDR3 sequence is 17 residues long. CDR3 sequence: CASSLSSNPGRNTEAFF.

The V call is TRBV9, the J call TRBJ2-3. This CDR3 comprises 12 residues. Germline V gene lookup returns CDR1 SGDLS and CDR2 YYNGEE. The CDR3: CASSGSTDTQYF.

The gene calls are TRBV14 and TRBJ2-2; TCRdb proposes TRBD2, but this gene call is untestable without DNA. Per the germline V gene, CDR1 is SGHDN and CDR2 is FVKESK. This CDR3 has 14 amino acids. CDR3 sequence reads: CASSPRWRSGELFF. Complete variable domain (other parts from reference TRBV14 and TRBJ2-2): EAGVTQFPSHSVIEKGQTVTLRCDPISGHDNLYWYRRVMGKEIKFLLHFVKESKQDESGMPNNRFLAERTGGTYSTLKVQPAELEDSGVYFCASSPRWRSGELFFGEGSRLTVL.

The rearrangement joins TRBV6-5 to TRBJ2-2; TCRdb selects TRBD2, and the lack of DNA leaves this call unchecked. The CDR3 is 12 residues long. Germline V gene lookup returns CDR1 MNHEY and CDR2 SVGAGI. The CDR3 loop reads CASEGNTGELFF.

The chain is built from TRBV11-3 and TRBJ2-1; no DNA is available, so the TRBD1 call from TCRdb remains unchecked. Germline assignment: CDR1 SGHNT and CDR2 YENEEA. This CDR3 has 15 residues. This CDR3 reads CASSFSGTGGLEQFF.

The chain has TRBV4-2 and TRBJ2-2; TCRdb picks TRBD2, but there is no DNA to check that call. Germline lookup yields CDR1 LGHNA and CDR2 YNFKEQ. CDR3 length: 16 residues. The CDR3 protein is CASSPTERANTGELFF.

The CDR3: CASKQKQGQPQHF. This rearrangement joins TRBV12-3 or TRBV12-4 to TRBJ1-5; no DNA is available, so the TRBD1 call from TCRdb remains unchecked. This CDR3 contains 13 residues.

This chain uses TRBV5-5 with TRBJ2-5; TCRdb proposes TRBD1, but this gene call is untestable without DNA. This CDR3 has 13 residues. Germline CDR1 is SGHKS and CDR2 is YYEKEE (reference sequence). CDR3 residues: CASSSQGWETQYF.

CDR3: CATPHTSGRNINNEQFF. The V gene is TRBV6-1, the J gene TRBJ2-1; TCRdb's D gene call, TRBD2, goes unchecked for lack of DNA. There are 17 residues in the CDR3. Germline loops: CDR1 MNHNS, CDR2 SASEGT.

The gene calls are TRBV12-3 or TRBV12-4 and TRBJ2-1; there is no DNA to check the TCRdb D call of TRBD2. This CDR3 spans 14 amino acids. CDR3 residues: CASSLRGRRDEQFF.